Listed below are T cell receptor beta chains from one sample, sequenced in a study of Graves' ophthalmopathy and Graves' hyperthyroidism. TCRdb re-called the multiplex PCR reads through MiXCR, storing one row per CDR3 protein. The sample contains about 210,000 distinct CDR3 sequences, 29% of which appear only once. Material: peripheral blood. These receptors were taken from a man in his fifties or sixties with Graves' ophthalmopathy. Each CDR3 is given without its conserved first and last residue. Each record gives: V gene, J gene, CDR3 protein.

TRBV28,TRBJ1-2,ASSLEGSTNYGYT
TRBV5-5,TRBJ2-5,ASTTLNRTSQETQY
TRBV27,TRBJ2-7,ASSEAGQPYEQY
TRBV11-2,TRBJ2-5,ASSLRSRWEETQY
TRBV11-2,TRBJ2-7,ASSRTMREQY
TRBV6-5,TRBJ2-4,ASSPTSRGNIQY
TRBV7-8,TRBJ1-1,ASSFGTGGTEAF
TRBV29-1,TRBJ2-7,SVSEPGLGSYEQY
TRBV7-3,TRBJ2-2,ASSIQAGAGGELF
TRBV12-3/TRBV12-4,TRBJ2-7,ASSLAGTVEQY
TRBV28,TRBJ2-5,ASSWDRVGTQY
TRBV12-3/TRBV12-4,TRBJ2-7,ASSSTSGGNEQY
TRBV28,TRBJ2-7,ASSAGTSFTKQY
TRBV24-1,TRBJ1-1,ATSDPRKSGGTEAF
TRBV5-1,TRBJ2-5,ASSSLALGETQY
TRBV9,TRBJ2-2,ASSGLAGVSGELF
TRBV6-5,TRBJ2-7,ASSYSGPPTH
TRBV6-2/TRBV6-3,TRBJ2-2,ASSYVPLGGTGELF
TRBV5-1,TRBJ2-7,ASSLRQGEFYEQY
TRBV6-5,TRBJ1-5,ASSYSGTGHQPQH
TRBV6-4,TRBJ1-1,ASRVMDSSVEAF
TRBV28,TRBJ1-5,ASSPMGAAQH
TRBV20-1,TRBJ2-2,SARDFSWAGELF
TRBV4-1,TRBJ1-2,ASSHPDRLYGYT
TRBV20-1,TRBJ2-7,SARNLAGTRDEQY
TRBV6-5,TRBJ1-1,ASSLLGSEAF
TRBV12-3/TRBV12-4,TRBJ2-7,ASSAGGTGAYEQY
TRBV6-5,TRBJ1-2,ASSSTEGLVNYGYT
TRBV6-1,TRBJ1-1,ASSAGSEAF